These 5 T cell receptor beta chains share one sample of origin, sequenced in a study of blood T cell repertoires in COVID-19. Data came from immunoSEQ multiplex PCR; TCRdb stores just in-frame clones and leaves some out. The sample lists 50,000 or so clones, about nine tenths occurring once. Sequenced sample: peripheral blood. The receptors derive from an older man with acute or convalescent COVID-19.

V usage is TRBV24-1 and J usage is TRBJ2-2; 7 bases line up with TRBD1. The CDR3 length is 11 residues. J was trimmed by 14 bases and V by 4 bases; bases with no gene match: 3. CDR1 and CDR2 (germline): KGHDR, SFDVKD. CDR3 protein: CATSETGKLFF. The DNA for the CDR3 is TGTGCCACCAGTGAGACAGGGAAACTGTTTTTT.

V is TRBV19 and J is TRBJ1-2; 7 bases are a match to TRBD1. This CDR3 spans 13 amino acids. With V trimmed by 6 bases and J by 4 bases, 5 bases remained unmatched. Germline V gives CDR1 LNHDA, CDR2 SQIVND (reference sequence). This CDR3 reads CASSPTGPYGYTF. The CDR3, as DNA: TGTGCCAGTAGCCCGACAGGGCCCTATGGCTACACCTTC.

CDR3 sequence reads: CSVAGLVQETQYF. CDR3 sequence (DNA): TGCAGCGTTGCTGGACTTGTTCAAGAGACCCAGTACTTC. This sequence joins TRBV29-1 and TRBJ2-5, with a weak D call TRBD2 (5 bases). Germline CDR1 is SQVTM and CDR2 is ANQGSEA. Trimming stripped 4 bases from V and 2 bases from J, with 11 bases between. The CDR3 runs to 13 residues.

This clone was recorded only once. The chain couples TRBV19 to TRBJ2-2; D may be TRBD2 (5 bases). Per the germline V gene, CDR1 is LNHDA and CDR2 is SQIVND (reference sequence). The V end lost 6 bases, the J end lost 0 bases, and 8 bases lay between the germline ends. The CDR3 extends over 14 amino acids. The CDR3 bases are TGTGCCAGTAGGACGGGGACGAACACCGGGGAGCTGTTTTTT. Translation gives CASRTGTNTGELFF. Complete variable domain (other parts from reference TRBV19 and TRBJ2-2): DGGITQSPKYLFRKEGQNVTLSCEQNLNHDAMYWYRQDPGQGLRLIYYSQIVNDFQKGDIAEGYSVSREKKESFPLTVTSAQKNPTAFYLCASRTGTNTGELFFGEGSRLTVL.

This clone was observed a handful of times. J is TRBJ2-1 and V is TRBV11-2; the D gene is possibly TRBD1 (5 bases). Germline V gene lookup returns CDR1 SGHAT and CDR2 FQNNGV. The CDR3 consists of 15 residues. Trimming cost V 1 base and J 4 bases, with 11 bases left between them. The CDR3 sequence: CASSLVSQGYNEQFF. The CDR3 DNA follows: TGTGCCAGCAGCTTAGTATCGCAGGGATACAATGAGCAGTTCTTC. The full variable domain, with the rest looked up from reference TRBV11-2 and TRBJ2-1, is EAGVAQSPRYKIIEKRQSVAFWCNPISGHATLYWYQQILGQGPKLLIQFQNNGVVDDSQLPKDRFSAERLKGVDSTLKIQPAKLEDSAVYLCASSLVSQGYNEQFFGPGTRLTVL.